These 26 T cell receptor beta chains were all obtained from the same sample, sequenced in a study of blood T cell repertoires in COVID-19. Some clones are missing from TCRdb's copy, which holds only in-frame ones; the method was immunoSEQ multiplex PCR. This table has approximately 37,000 clones, approximately 85% appearing once. The material sequenced was peripheral blood. The receptors shown here come from a man aged 55 to 70 with active or convalescent COVID-19.

This clone is a singleton in its sample. This chain connects TRBV5-1 to TRBJ2-3; D is possibly TRBD1 (5 bases). V lost 4 bases and J 2 bases, leaving 14 bases between the germline ends. CDR3 length: 15 amino acids. Germline V gene sequence: CDR1 SGHRS, CDR2 YFSETQ. The CDR3 sequence is CASSLNGQNTDTQYF. The CDR3 coding sequence is TGCGCCAGCAGCCTGAATGGACAAAACACAGATACGCAGTATTTT. The full variable domain, with the rest looked up from reference TRBV5-1 and TRBJ2-3, is KAGVTQTPRYLIKTRGQQVTLSCSPISGHRSVSWYQQTPGQGLQFLFEYFSETQRNKGNFPGRFSGRQFSNSRSEMNVSTLELGDSALYLCASSLNGQNTDTQYFGPGTRLTVL.

This clone was recorded only once. The V gene is TRBV19, the J gene TRBJ1-5, with unresolved D. The germline V and J ends were trimmed by 7 bases and 2 bases, with 15 bases remaining between them. CDR1 is LNHDA, CDR2 SQIVND, per germline (reference sequence). This CDR3 spans 15 amino acids. In DNA form, the CDR3 reads TGTGCCAGTACTTCGTCTGGCGGGCGCAATCAGCCCCAGCATTTT. It yields the protein CASTSSGGRNQPQHF. Variable domain in full (rest from reference TRBV19 and TRBJ1-5): DGGITQSPKYLFRKEGQNVTLSCEQNLNHDAMYWYRQDPGQGLRLIYYSQIVNDFQKGDIAEGYSVSREKKESFPLTVTSAQKNPTAFYLCASTSSGGRNQPQHFGDGTRLSIL.

V is TRBV5-1 and J is TRBJ2-2; no definite D call. CDR3 length: 14 residues. Germline assignment: CDR1 SGHRS and CDR2 YFSETQ. V dropped 5 bases and J dropped 1 base, with 9 bases sitting between them. The CDR3 region has the DNA TGCGCCAGCAGTTTAGAAGTGAACACCGGGGAGCTGTTTTTT. Translation gives CASSLEVNTGELFF.

The chain joins TRBV4-3 to TRBJ1-2, with D possibly being TRBD1 (6 bases). CDR1 and CDR2 (germline): LGHNA, YSLEER. V was shortened by 3 bases and J by 4 bases, with 12 bases between the two germline ends. The length of the CDR3 is 14 residues. CDR3 sequence: CASSQETGSYGYTF. CDR3 coding DNA: TGCGCCAGCAGCCAGGAAACAGGGAGCTATGGCTACACCTTC.

The chain carries TRBV19 and TRBJ1-2; D is unresolved. Trimming took off 8 bases at V and 3 bases at J, with 13 bases between the two ends. Germline V gives CDR1 LNHDA, CDR2 SQIVND (reference sequence). The CDR3 is made up of 13 amino acids. The CDR3 region has the DNA TGTGCCAGTGCTGCTTACTCCTACTATGGCTACACCTTC. It codes for CASAAYSYYGYTF.

The V and J genes are TRBV5-1 and TRBJ1-6, with D hard to call. This CDR3 region has 16 residues. Germline assignment: CDR1 SGHRS and CDR2 YFSETQ. V gave up 4 bases and J gave up 8 bases, with 19 bases separating them. This CDR3 is CASSAPETGMDSPLHF. DNA of the CDR3: TGCGCCAGCAGCGCCCCAGAGACGGGAATGGATTCACCCCTCCACTTT.

The chain is built from TRBV6-5 and TRBJ2-1; the D gene is possibly TRBD2 (7 bases). The CDR3 sequence is 14 residues long. Germline V gene data show CDR1 as MNHEY and CDR2 as SVGAGI. V dropped 8 bases and J dropped 7 bases, with 18 bases sitting between them. The CDR3 nucleotides are TGTGCCAGCCAGAGGGGGGAGGGCTTTAATGAGCAGTTCTTC. Protein sequence: CASQRGEGFNEQFF.

The chain links TRBV19 to TRBJ1-4; 10 positions agree with TRBD1. Trimming cost V 3 bases and J 9 bases; bases outside gene matches: 10. Germline CDR1 is LNHDA and CDR2 is SQIVND (reference sequence). This CDR3 has 16 residues. As DNA, the CDR3 is TGTGCCAGTAGTATTCGTGGGACAGGGGACAACAAAAAACTGTTTTTT. Its protein product is CASSIRGTGDNKKLFF.

The chain joins TRBV29-1 to TRBJ1-5; D might be TRBD1 (5 bases). Trimming pared 2 bases from V and 6 bases from J, leaving 11 bases between. Per germline, CDR1 SQVTM and CDR2 ANQGSEA. The CDR3 length is 13 residues. CDR3 sequence (DNA): TGCAGCGTTGAATTCTCAAGGGGTCAGCCCCAGCATTTT. This sequence encodes CSVEFSRGQPQHF.

The CDR3 is CASSLAGQGGTEAFF. DNA for the CDR3: TGCGCCAGCAGCTTGGCCGGACAGGGGGGCACTGAAGCTTTCTTT. This rearrangement joins TRBV5-1 to TRBJ1-1, with 10 bases identical to TRBD1. The CDR3 consists of 15 residues. V shed 0 bases and J 4 bases; nucleotides not matched to a gene: 3. CDR1 and CDR2 (germline): SGHRS, YFSETQ.

This chain connects TRBV4-1 to TRBJ1-2, with 8 positions matching TRBD1. Trimming removed 3 bases from V and 5 bases from J; junction bases left unmatched: 8. From germline, CDR1 is MGHRA and CDR2 YSYEKL. The CDR3 runs 15 residues. CDR3 nucleotides: TGCGCCAGCAGCCATGGACAGGGATTCAATTATGGCTACACCTTC. The encoded protein is CASSHGQGFNYGYTF.

The gene calls are TRBV29-1 and TRBJ2-2, with 10 nucleotides matching TRBD1. Germline V CDR1 and CDR2: SQVTM, ANQGSEA. J lost 7 bases, V lost 6 bases, and 8 bases had no gene match. The CDR3 has 14 amino acids. DNA for the CDR3: TGCAGCGTGATCGGGACAGGGGTCATCGGGGAGCTGTTTTTT. This encodes CSVIGTGVIGELFF.

Only a few counts were recorded for this clone. The CDR3 DNA reads TGTGCCAGCAGTCTACTCGTGAACACCGGGGAGCTGTTTTTT. Translated, it gives CASSLLVNTGELFF. This rearrangement joins TRBV6-4 to TRBJ2-2; D is unresolved. CDR1 and CDR2 (germline): MRHNA, SNTAGT. The CDR3 runs to 14 residues. V lost 5 bases and J lost 1, with 8 bases in between.

The chain has TRBV19 and TRBJ1-2; 7 bases map to TRBD1. The V gene's germline CDR1 is LNHDA and CDR2 SQIVND (reference sequence). V lost 7 bases, J lost 8 bases, and 13 bases stayed unmatched. The CDR3 spans 14 residues. The CDR3 is CASIRTGTLTGYTF. The CDR3 DNA sequence: TGTGCCAGTATACGGACAGGCACTCTGACGGGCTACACCTTC.

The chain recombines TRBV5-1 with TRBJ2-5, with 11 nucleotides matching TRBD1. The germline V gene has CDR1 SGHRS and CDR2 YFSETQ. The CDR3 sequence is 19 residues long. Trimming at V came to 0 bases and at J to 3 bases, leaving 13 bases not matched to a gene. The CDR3 loop reads CASSLEPGQGEVKKETQYF. In DNA, the CDR3 is TGCGCCAGCAGCTTGGAACCGGGACAGGGGGAGGTCAAGAAAGAGACCCAGTACTTC.

CDR3 coding DNA: TGTGCCAGCAGCCCCTCGGGACAGGGGGCCTCAATATCACAGGAGACCCAGTACTTC. This encodes CASSPSGQGASISQETQYF. The chain combines TRBV3-1 (or the pseudogene TRBV3-2) with TRBJ2-5, with 12 bases lining up with TRBD1. J lost 5 bases, V lost 4 bases, and 17 bases had no gene match. The CDR3 is 19 residues long. The germline gives CDR1 LGHDT, CDR2 YNNKEL (reference sequence).

The chain is built from TRBV30 and TRBJ1-3; D ambiguous. The CDR3 runs to 15 residues. The germline V and J ends were trimmed by 2 bases and 0 bases, with 11 bases remaining between them. Germline loops: CDR1 GTSNPN, CDR2 SVGIG (reference sequence). DNA for the CDR3: TGTGCCTGGAGTCTCTACGAGTCCTCTGGAAACACCATATATTTT. This codes for CAWSLYESSGNTIYF.

The J gene is TRBJ2-3, the V gene TRBV15, with D possibly TRBD2 on 5 matching bases. V lost 0 bases and J lost 7, with 8 bases in between. Germline V gene sequence: CDR1 LNHNV, CDR2 YYDKDF (reference sequence). The CDR3 length is 13 residues. CDR3 amino acids: CATSRDAGNTQYF. The CDR3 DNA follows: TGTGCCACCAGCAGAGATGCCGGGAATACGCAGTATTTT.

V is TRBV19 and J is TRBJ1-5; D is unclear. V lost 6 bases and J 4 bases, leaving 10 bases between the germline ends. CDR1 and CDR2 (germline): LNHDA, SQIVND (reference sequence). The CDR3 loop spans 13 amino acids. The CDR3 reads CASSMRGNQPQHF. CDR3 bases: TGTGCCAGTAGCATGCGGGGTAATCAGCCCCAGCATTTT.

This clone was picked up a small number of times. J is TRBJ1-2 and V is TRBV2; 7 nucleotides align to TRBD1. Germline trimming cut 5 bases from V and 8 bases from J; bases unmatched to any gene: 8. In germline, CDR1 is SNHLY, CDR2 FYNNEI. The CDR3 is made up of 13 amino acids. CDR3 in DNA: TGTGCCAGCAGTCCGCCGGACAGGCCCGGCTACACCTTC. As protein: CASSPPDRPGYTF.

This chain uses TRBV13 with TRBJ2-2; possibly TRBD2 for D (6 bases). V lost 5 bases and J lost 0, with 13 bases in between. CDR1 is PRHDT, CDR2 FYEKMQ, per germline (reference sequence). This CDR3 has 16 amino acids. DNA of the CDR3: TGTGCCAGCAGCCGCACACTAGCCCCGAACACCGGGGAGCTGTTTTTT. The encoded protein is CASSRTLAPNTGELFF.

V is TRBV6-1 and J is TRBJ1-5; TRBD1 matches 7 bases. Per germline, CDR1 MNHNS and CDR2 SASEGT. The length of the CDR3 is 17 residues. V shed 1 base and J 0 bases; nucleotides not matched to a gene: 6. The CDR3 bases are TGTGCCAGCAGTGAAGAACGACAGGGCCTTAGCAATCAGCCCCAGCATTTT. This codes for CASSEERQGLSNQPQHF.

This clone occurred once. The J gene is TRBJ2-5, the V gene TRBV10-2; D is ambiguous. Germline CDR1 and CDR2: WSHSY and SAAADI. The CDR3 has 10 amino acids. Between the trimmed V and J ends, which lost 10 bases and 1 base, there was a span of 4 bases. The CDR3 DNA is TGCGCCACCCGCCAAGAGACCCAGTACTTC. Protein sequence: CATRQETQYF.

A few counts support this clone. The chain joins TRBV4-3 to TRBJ2-7; 8 bases match TRBD2. V was pared by 3 bases and J by 2 bases, with 3 bases of the junction left unmatched. The germline V gene encodes CDR1 LGHNA and CDR2 YSLEER. The CDR3 is 14 residues long. CDR3 region: CASSQGLGAYEQYV. CDR3 DNA sequence: TGCGCCAGCAGCCAGGGACTAGGGGCCTACGAGCAGTACGTC.

This clone was seen just once. The rearrangement links TRBV7-8 to TRBJ2-3, with no clear D. V was pared by 1 base and J by 6 bases, with 8 bases between. The CDR3 loop spans 13 amino acids. Germline CDR1 SGHVS, CDR2 FQNEAQ. The CDR3 nucleotides are TGTGCCAGCAGCTTAGGAGTCATCGATACGCAGTATTTT. Amino acid sequence: CASSLGVIDTQYF.

The rearrangement links TRBV27 to TRBJ2-2; TRBD1 matches 9 bases. The V and J ends lost 5 bases and 3 bases, in that order; junction bases with no gene match: 4. CDR1 MNHEY and CDR2 SMNVEV come from the germline V gene (reference sequence). CDR3 length: 15 amino acids. The CDR3 here is CASSQGTGYTGELFF. The CDR3 DNA reads TGTGCCAGCAGTCAAGGGACAGGGTACACCGGGGAGCTGTTTTTT.